Following are 6 T cell receptor beta chains from one sample sequenced in a study of identical twins. Each CDR3 protein is one row after TCRdb ran MiXCR on the 5' RACE reads. The repertoire holds around 240,000 distinct CDR3 sequences, with 10% as singletons. Source material: memory T cells sorted from blood. All receptors come from a man aged 50-60 years in good health.

J is TRBJ1-5 and V is TRBV4-1; D is unclear. CDR1 is MGHRA, CDR2 YSYEKL, per germline. Trimming left V 1 base short and J 3 bases short, with 13 bases between. This CDR3 region has 16 residues. The CDR3 DNA reads TGCGCCAGCAGCCAAGTGATTTTGACGCCCAATCAGCCCCAGCATTTT. Residues: CASSQVILTPNQPQHF.

This clonotype was counted many times. The rearrangement joins TRBV7-6 to TRBJ2-7; 10 bases are shared with TRBD2. The CDR3 has 16 amino acids. The trim removed 1 base at V and 6 bases at J, leaving 9 bases unmatched. The germline gives CDR1 SGHVS, CDR2 FNYEAQ. DNA of the CDR3: TGTGCCAGCAGCTTAGGTCCGGCTAGCGGGAGAGGCGAGCAGTACTTC. Residues: CASSLGPASGRGEQYF.

This chain uses TRBV20-1 with TRBJ1-5; D is possibly TRBD1 (6 bases). The length of the CDR3 is 17 residues. CDR1 DFQATT and CDR2 SNEGSKA come from the germline V gene (reference sequence). Trimming stripped 3 bases from V and 7 bases from J, with 25 bases between. The CDR3 sequence is CSASLGGAHRTKQPQHF. CDR3 in DNA: TGCAGTGCTAGCTTAGGGGGGGCGCACAGGACGAAGCAGCCCCAGCATTTT.

The table lists this clonotype with a few counts. The rearrangement joins TRBV7-2 to TRBJ2-2, with no clear D. The CDR3 consists of 13 residues. V lost 2 bases, J lost 8 bases, and 9 bases lay in between. Germline V gene sequence: CDR1 SGHTA, CDR2 FQGNSA. CDR3 sequence reads: CASSLRVSGELFF. DNA of the CDR3: TGTGCCAGCAGCTTAAGGGTGTCGGGGGAGCTGTTTTTT. Filled out from reference TRBV7-2 and TRBJ2-2, the complete variable domain reads GAGVSQSPSNKVTEKGKDVELRCDPISGHTALYWYRQSLGQGLEFLIYFQGNSAPDKSGLPSDRFSAERTGGSVSTLTIQRTQQEDSAVYLCASSLRVSGELFFGEGSRLTVL.

The V call is TRBV21-1, the J call TRBJ2-5; the table's D call, TRBD1, was not checked against the DNA. TRBV21-1 is described as a pseudogene. This CDR3 has 15 amino acids. The CDR3 coding sequence is TGTGCCAGCAGCAAAAGGGGCGTTTTCCAAGAGACCCAGTACTTC. Residues: CASSKRGVFQETQYF.

V and J are TRBV10-3 and TRBJ2-2; 13 positions match TRBD2. Looked up from germline, CDR1 is ENHRY and CDR2 is SYGVKD. The CDR3 is 17 residues long. J lost 5 bases, V lost 3 bases, and 6 bases had no gene match. The CDR3 spells CAISELAGGPGTGELFF. CDR3 coding DNA: TGTGCCATCAGTGAACTAGCGGGGGGGCCGGGTACCGGGGAGCTGTTTTTT.